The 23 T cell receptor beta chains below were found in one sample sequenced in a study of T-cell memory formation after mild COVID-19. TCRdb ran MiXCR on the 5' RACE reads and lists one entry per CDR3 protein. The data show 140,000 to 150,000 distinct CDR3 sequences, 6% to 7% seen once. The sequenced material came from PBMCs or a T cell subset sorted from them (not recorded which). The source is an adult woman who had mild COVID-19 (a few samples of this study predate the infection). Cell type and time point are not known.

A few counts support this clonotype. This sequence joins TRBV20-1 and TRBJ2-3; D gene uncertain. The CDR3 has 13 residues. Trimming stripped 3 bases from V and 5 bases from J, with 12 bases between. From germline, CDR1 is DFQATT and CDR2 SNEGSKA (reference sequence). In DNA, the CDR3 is TGCAGTGCTAGCGGGCTCCTTGGAGATACGCAGTATTTT. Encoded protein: CSASGLLGDTQYF.

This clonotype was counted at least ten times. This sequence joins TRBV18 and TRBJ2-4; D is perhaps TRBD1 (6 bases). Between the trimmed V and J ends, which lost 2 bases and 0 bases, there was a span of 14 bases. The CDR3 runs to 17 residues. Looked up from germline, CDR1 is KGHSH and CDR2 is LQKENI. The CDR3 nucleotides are TGTGCCAGCTCACCATCGCCCTTCAGGGGAGCCAAAAACATTCAGTACTTC. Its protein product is CASSPSPFRGAKNIQYF.

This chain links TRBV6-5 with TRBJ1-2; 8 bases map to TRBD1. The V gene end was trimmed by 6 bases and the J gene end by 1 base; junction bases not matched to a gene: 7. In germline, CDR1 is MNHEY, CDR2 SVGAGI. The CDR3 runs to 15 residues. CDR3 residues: CASSPDRANNYGYTF. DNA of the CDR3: TGTGCCAGCAGCCCGGACAGGGCGAATAACTATGGCTACACCTTC.

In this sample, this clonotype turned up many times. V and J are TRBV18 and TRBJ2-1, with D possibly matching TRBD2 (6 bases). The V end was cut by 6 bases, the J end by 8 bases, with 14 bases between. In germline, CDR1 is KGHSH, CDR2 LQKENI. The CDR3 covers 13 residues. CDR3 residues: CASSRLSGDEQFF. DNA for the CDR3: TGTGCCAGCTCGCGCCTTTCGGGGGATGAGCAGTTCTTC.

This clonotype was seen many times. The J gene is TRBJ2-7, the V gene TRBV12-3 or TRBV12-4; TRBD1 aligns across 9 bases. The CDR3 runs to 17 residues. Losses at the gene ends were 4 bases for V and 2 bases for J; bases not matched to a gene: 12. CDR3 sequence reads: CASSSFSGTGKPYEQYF. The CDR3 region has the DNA TGTGCCAGCAGTTCGTTTTCCGGGACAGGGAAGCCCTACGAGCAGTACTTC.

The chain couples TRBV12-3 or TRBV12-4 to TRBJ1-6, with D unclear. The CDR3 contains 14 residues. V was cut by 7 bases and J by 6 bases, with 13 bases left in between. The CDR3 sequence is CASKRGSINSPLHF. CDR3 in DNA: TGTGCCAGCAAGAGAGGGTCCATTAATTCACCCCTCCACTTT.

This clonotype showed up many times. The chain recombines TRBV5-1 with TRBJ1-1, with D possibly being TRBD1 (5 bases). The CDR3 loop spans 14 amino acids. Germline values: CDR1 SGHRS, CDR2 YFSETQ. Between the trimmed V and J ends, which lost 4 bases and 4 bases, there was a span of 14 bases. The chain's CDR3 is CASSPWDGATEAFF. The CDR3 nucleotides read TGCGCCAGCAGCCCCTGGGACGGCGCCACTGAAGCTTTCTTT.

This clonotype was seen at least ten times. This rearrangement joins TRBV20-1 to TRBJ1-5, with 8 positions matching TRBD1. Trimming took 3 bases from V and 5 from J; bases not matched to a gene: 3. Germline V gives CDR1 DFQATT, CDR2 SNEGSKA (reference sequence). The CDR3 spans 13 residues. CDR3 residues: CSASWTGHQPQHF. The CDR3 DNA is TGCAGTGCTAGCTGGACAGGGCATCAGCCCCAGCATTTT.

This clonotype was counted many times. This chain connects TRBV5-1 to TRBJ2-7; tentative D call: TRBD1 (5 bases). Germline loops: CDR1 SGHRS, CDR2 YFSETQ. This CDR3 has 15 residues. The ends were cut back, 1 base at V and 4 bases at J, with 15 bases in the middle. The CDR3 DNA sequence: TGCGCCAGCAGCTTGTCCAGCTTGGGGCTATACGAGCAGTACTTC. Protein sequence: CASSLSSLGLYEQYF. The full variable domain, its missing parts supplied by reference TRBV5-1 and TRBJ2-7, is KAGVTQTPRYLIKTRGQQVTLSCSPISGHRSVSWYQQTPGQGLQFLFEYFSETQRNKGNFPGRFSGRQFSNSRSEMNVSTLELGDSALYLCASSLSSLGLYEQYFGPGTRLTVT.

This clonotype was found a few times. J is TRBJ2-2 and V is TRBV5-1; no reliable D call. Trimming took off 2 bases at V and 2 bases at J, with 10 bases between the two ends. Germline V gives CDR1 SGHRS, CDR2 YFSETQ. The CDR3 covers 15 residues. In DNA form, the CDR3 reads TGCGCCAGCAGCTTTAACGGAGATAACACCGGGGAGCTGTTTTTT. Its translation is CASSFNGDNTGELFF.

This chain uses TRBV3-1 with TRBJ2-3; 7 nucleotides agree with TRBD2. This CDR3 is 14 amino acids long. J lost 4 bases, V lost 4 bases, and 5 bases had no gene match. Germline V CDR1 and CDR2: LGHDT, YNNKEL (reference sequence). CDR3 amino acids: CASSPSGAPDTQYF. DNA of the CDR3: TGTGCCAGCAGCCCCAGCGGGGCCCCAGATACGCAGTATTTT.

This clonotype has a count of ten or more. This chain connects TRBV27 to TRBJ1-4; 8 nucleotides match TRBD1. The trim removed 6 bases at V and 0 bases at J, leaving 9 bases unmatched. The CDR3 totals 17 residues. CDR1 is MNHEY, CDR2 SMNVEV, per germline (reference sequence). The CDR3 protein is CASSRWTGTATNEKLFF. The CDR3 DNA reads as TGTGCCAGCAGCCGATGGACAGGGACTGCAACTAATGAAAAACTGTTTTTT.

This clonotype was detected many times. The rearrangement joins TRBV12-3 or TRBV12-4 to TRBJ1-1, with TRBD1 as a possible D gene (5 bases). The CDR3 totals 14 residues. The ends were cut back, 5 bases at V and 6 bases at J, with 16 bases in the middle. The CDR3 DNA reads TGTGCCAGCAGTACCTCGGCAGGGAGGGCTGAAGCTTTCTTT. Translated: CASSTSAGRAEAFF.

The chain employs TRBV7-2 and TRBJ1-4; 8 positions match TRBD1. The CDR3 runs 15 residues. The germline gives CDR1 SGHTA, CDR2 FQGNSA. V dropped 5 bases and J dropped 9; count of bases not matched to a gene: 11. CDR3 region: CASSLNFGQGQKLFF. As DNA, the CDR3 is TGTGCCAGCAGCCTAAATTTCGGACAGGGCCAAAAACTGTTTTTT.

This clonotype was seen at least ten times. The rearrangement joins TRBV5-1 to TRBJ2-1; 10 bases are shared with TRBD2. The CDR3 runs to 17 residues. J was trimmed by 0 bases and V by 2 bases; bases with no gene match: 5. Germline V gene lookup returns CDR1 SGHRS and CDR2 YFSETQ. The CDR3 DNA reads TGCGCCAGCAGCTTCGCAGCGGGGGGGATCTCCTACAATGAGCAGTTCTTC. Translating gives CASSFAAGGISYNEQFF.

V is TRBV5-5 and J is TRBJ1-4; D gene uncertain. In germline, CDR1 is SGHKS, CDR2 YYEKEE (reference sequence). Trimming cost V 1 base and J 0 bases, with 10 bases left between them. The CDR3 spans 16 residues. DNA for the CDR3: TGTGCCAGCAGCTTGACCCCGCCCTCAACTAATGAAAAACTGTTTTTT. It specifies CASSLTPPSTNEKLFF.

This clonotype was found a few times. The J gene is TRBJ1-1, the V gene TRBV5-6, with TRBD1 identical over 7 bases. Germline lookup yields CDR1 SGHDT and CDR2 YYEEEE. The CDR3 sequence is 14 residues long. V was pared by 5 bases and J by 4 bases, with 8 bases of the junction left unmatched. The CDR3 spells CASSLTGTGTEAFF. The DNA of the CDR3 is TGTGCCAGCAGTCTGACAGGGACGGGCACTGAAGCTTTCTTT.

This chain's CDR3 is CASSYSIPPGGTDTQYF. Written as DNA, the CDR3 is TGTGCCAGCAGTTACTCGATCCCCCCTGGGGGCACAGATACGCAGTATTTT. The rearrangement joins TRBV6-6 to TRBJ2-3, with unresolved D. Trimming took 0 bases from V and 1 from J, leaving 14 bases between them. The germline CDR1 and CDR2 sequences are MNHNY and SVGAGI (reference sequence). The CDR3 is made up of 17 amino acids.

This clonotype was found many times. This chain's CDR3 is CASRDPLDTQYF. The CDR3 bases are TGTGCCAGCAGAGACCCCCTGGATACGCAGTATTTT. The rearrangement links TRBV6-2 or TRBV6-3 to TRBJ2-3, with unresolved D. Deletions cut 6 bases from V and 6 bases from J, with 10 bases between. The CDR3 has 12 amino acids. Germline values: CDR1 MNHEY, CDR2 SVGEGT.

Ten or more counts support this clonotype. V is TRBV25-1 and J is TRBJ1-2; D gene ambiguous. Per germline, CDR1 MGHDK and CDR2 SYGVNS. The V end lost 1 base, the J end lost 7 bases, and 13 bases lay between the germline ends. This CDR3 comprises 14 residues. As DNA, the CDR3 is TGTGCCAGCAGTGAATCCGGGTCGTCGGCTGGCTACACCTTC. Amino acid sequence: CASSESGSSAGYTF.

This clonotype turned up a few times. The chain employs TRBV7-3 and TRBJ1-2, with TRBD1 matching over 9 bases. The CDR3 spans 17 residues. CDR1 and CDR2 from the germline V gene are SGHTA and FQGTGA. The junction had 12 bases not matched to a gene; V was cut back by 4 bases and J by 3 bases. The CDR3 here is CASSSKPGQGPYYGYTF. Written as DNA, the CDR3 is TGTGCCAGCAGCTCGAAACCGGGACAGGGCCCTTACTATGGCTACACCTTC.

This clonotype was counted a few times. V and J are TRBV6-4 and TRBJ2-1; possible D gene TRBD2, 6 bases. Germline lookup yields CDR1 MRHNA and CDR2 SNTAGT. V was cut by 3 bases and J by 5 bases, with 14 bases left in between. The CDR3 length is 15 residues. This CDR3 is CASSERRGRNNEQFF. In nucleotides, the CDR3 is TGTGCCAGCAGTGAGAGGAGGGGAAGGAACAATGAGCAGTTCTTC.

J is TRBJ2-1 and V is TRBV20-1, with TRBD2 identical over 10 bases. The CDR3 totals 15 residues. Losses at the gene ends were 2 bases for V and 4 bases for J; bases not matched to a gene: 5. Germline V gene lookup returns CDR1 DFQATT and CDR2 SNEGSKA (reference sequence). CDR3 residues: CSARLAGVSYNEQFF. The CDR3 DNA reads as TGCAGTGCTAGACTAGCGGGGGTTTCGTACAATGAGCAGTTCTTC.